This T cell receptor (beta chain) was profiled in a study of blood T cells in healthy people across ages. In regard to this clonotype: Its specificity is not known.

V gave up 5 bases and J gave up 7 bases; unmatched junction bases: 13. The CDR3 has 16 residues. In germline, CDR1 is MGHRA, CDR2 YSYEKL. Study results and caveats: Long-lived donors carried more naive CD4+ cells and greater diversity than aged donors.

Alongside a J-beta primer mix, a sample-barcoded 5' primer served in a second PCR lasting about 7 to 11 cycles. TCRdb reprocessed the 5' RACE reads with MiXCR, giving one entry per CDR3 protein. The sample comprises around 1,500,000 distinct CDR3 sequences, roughly 30% of which are singletons, and less than 9.5% rests with the top ten. The sample taken for sequencing was blood. This chain links TRBV4-1 with TRBJ2-2; 7 bases are shared with TRBD2. The receptor's source is a woman under 40 in good health. Here the CDR3 DNA reads TGCGCCAGCAGCTCCCTCCCGGGGGGTTTTAGCGGGGAGCTGTTTTTT. This translates into CASSSLPGGFSGELFF.